This TCR beta chain appears in the sequencing data of a study of cytomegalovirus exposure and HLA in healthy donors. The PCR was carried out with 60 Vbeta primers and 13 Jbeta primers. The assay was immunoSEQ multiplex PCR, and TCRdb's table has in-frame clones only and misses some. The sample comprises about 210,000 clones, 60% to 80% of which are singletons, and over 1.5% rests with the top ten. After removal of 2 bases from V and 1 base from J, the junction contained 5 bases not matched to a gene. Germline V gene lookup returns CDR1 SGHDT and CDR2 YYEEEE. The CDR3 consists of 16 residues. Of note for this clone: Its antigen is not known.

Whole-study results and caveats: Donors belonging to an Asian-associated ancestry cluster reportedly showed fewer N-insertions in productive TCRs than the approximately 680-donor mean, according to what a later analysis found.

The chain couples TRBV5-6 to TRBJ1-1; 10 positions agree with TRBD1. The source material was PBMCs. The sequence came from a male donor in good health and CMV-seronegative. The chain's CDR3 is CASSLPGQGTNTEAFF. CDR3 nucleotides: TGTGCCAGCAGCTTACCGGGACAGGGGACGAACACTGAAGCTTTCTTT.